The 18 T cell receptor beta chains in this list originate from one sample, sequenced in a study of metastatic and nonmetastatic thyroid tumors. Through MiXCR, TCRdb re-clonotyped the PCR reads. The table has around 18,000 clones, around 13% seen once. Among the patients, none had received any treatment before thyroid surgery. The source material was blood. Every receptor here comes from a female donor with papillary thyroid cancer or a benign thyroid nodule (not recorded which). Some clones in this sample may be carry-over from other donors' samples.

By share, this clone counts as medium-sized. The chain combines TRBV12-3 or TRBV12-4 with TRBJ2-2, with a weak D call TRBD1 (6 bases). CDR3 size: 14 residues. Deletions cut 7 bases from V and 5 bases from J, with 14 bases between. CDR3 sequence reads: CASTLGGGTGELFF. CDR3 coding DNA: TGTGCCAGCACCTTAGGGGGTGGGACCGGGGAGCTGTTTTTT.

This clone occurred many times. The chain couples TRBV28 to TRBJ2-6; a weak D match, TRBD2 (7 bases). The germline V gene encodes CDR1 MDHEN and CDR2 SYDVKM. Trimming cost V 4 bases and J 1 base, with 11 bases left between them. The CDR3 runs to 16 residues. The CDR3 sequence is CASSSGGPSGANVLTF. CDR3 coding DNA: TGTGCCAGCAGTTCGGGGGGCCCATCTGGGGCCAACGTCCTGACTTTC.

This clone was seen many times. The rearrangement joins TRBV5-1 to TRBJ2-7, with D possibly TRBD1 on 5 matching bases. The CDR3 extends over 14 amino acids. Germline CDR1 SGHRS, CDR2 YFSETQ. V was pared by 0 bases and J by 6 bases, with 13 bases between. The CDR3 is CASSLDQGRAEQYF. The CDR3 region has the DNA TGCGCCAGCAGCTTGGATCAGGGTCGGGCCGAGCAGTACTTC.

This clone was seen only a few times. The chain combines TRBV6-2 or TRBV6-3 with TRBJ1-1, with a possible D match to TRBD1 (6 bases). With 0 bases removed from V and 3 bases from J, the gap between germline ends came to 17 bases. The CDR3 has 17 residues. CDR1 is MNHEY and CDR2 is SVGEGT in the germline V gene. CDR3 protein: CASSYSPGHLGYTEAFF. In DNA form, the CDR3 reads TGTGCCAGCAGTTACTCCCCGGGACACCTCGGATACACTGAAGCTTTCTTT.

This CDR3 reads CASSFRGDNYGYTF. The CDR3 region has the DNA TGTGCCAGCAGCTTTAGAGGGGACAACTATGGCTACACCTTC. V usage is TRBV5-8 and J usage is TRBJ1-2, with TRBD1 as a possible D gene (5 bases). Germline assignment: CDR1 SGHTS and CDR2 YDEGEE. CDR3 length equals 14 residues. V lost 2 bases and J 2 bases, leaving 10 bases between the germline ends.

In its sample, this clone was seen many times. CDR3 nucleotide sequence: TGCGCCAGCAGCTTGGGGACAGCGGATGGCTACACCTTC. Residues: CASSLGTADGYTF. This chain connects TRBV5-1 to TRBJ1-2; D might be TRBD1 (6 bases). This CDR3 spans 13 amino acids. V was pared by 0 bases and J by 6 bases, with 9 bases between. From germline, CDR1 is SGHRS and CDR2 YFSETQ.

Details on this clone: This CDR3 fails to terminate in the conserved phenylalanine or tryptophan, so it likely reflects a read error. No DNA is shown, since the ends of the CDR3 on it are uncertain; the CDR3 is the one TCRdb lists. The rearrangement joins TRBV2 to TRBJ1-5; the table gives TRBD1 as D, unverified against the DNA. The CDR3 region is 15 residues in length, termini included. Germline assignment: CDR1 SNHLY and CDR2 FYNNEI. CDR3 protein: CASSDGGSQNQPKHV.

The genes are TRBV30 and TRBJ2-7, with unresolved D. Trimming took off 2 bases at V and 5 bases at J, with 7 bases between the two ends. The germline CDR1 and CDR2 sequences are GTSNPN and SVGIG (reference sequence). The CDR3 is made up of 11 amino acids. CDR3 region: CAWSQEHEQYF. As DNA, the CDR3 is TGTGCCTGGAGTCAGGAACACGAGCAGTACTTC. Based on the CDR3 plus reference TRBV30 and TRBJ2-7, the full variable domain is SQTIHQWPATLVQPVGSPLSLECTVEGTSNPNLYWYRQAAGRGLQLLFYSVGIGQISSEVPQNLSASRPQDRQFILSSKKLLLSDSGFYLCAWSQEHEQYFGPGTRLTVT.

Relative to its sample, this clone is medium-sized. The chain is built from TRBV25-1 and TRBJ1-5, with a tentative D call TRBD1 (5 bases). The V end was cut by 1 base, the J end by 5 bases, with 9 bases between. Germline V gene sequence: CDR1 MGHDK, CDR2 SYGVNS. This CDR3 is 14 amino acids long. CDR3 bases: TGTGCCAGCAGTGAATCGTTAGGGGATCAGCCCCAGCATTTT. The encoded protein is CASSESLGDQPQHF.

This clone was detected a few times. A junction boundary mismatches the germline segment, possibly from a read error. The rearrangement joins TRBV6-4 to TRBJ2-3; possible D gene TRBD1, 6 bases. The length of the CDR3 is 10 residues. Germline V gene lookup returns CDR1 MRHNA and CDR2 SNTAGT. CDR3 region: CVSKGHSASF. CDR3 in DNA: TGTGTCAGCAAGGGACATTCTGCCTCTTTT.

Only a few counts were recorded for this clone. A read error may be the cause here, since a much bigger clone is one base away. The limits of the CDR3 on the DNA are not certain, so only TCRdb's listed CDR3 is given. The rearrangement links TRBV29-1 to TRBJ1-2. The CDR3 is 11 residues long, ends included. Germline V gives CDR1 SQVTM, CDR2 ANQGSEA. CDR3 residues: CSARKTYGCTF.

This chain connects TRBV5-8 to TRBJ2-7; D is ambiguous. Germline values: CDR1 SGHTS, CDR2 YDEGEE. The CDR3 has 11 amino acids. Trimming removed 0 bases at V and 9 bases at J, with 7 bases between. CDR3 bases: TGTGCCAGCAGCTTGGCGTACCGGCAGTACTTC. The encoded protein is CASSLAYRQYF. The variable domain in full, completed from reference TRBV5-8 and TRBJ2-7, reads EAGVTQSPTHLIKTRGQQATLRCSPISGHTSVYWYQQALGLGLQFLLWYDEGEERNRGNFPPRFSGRQFPNYSSELNVNALELEDSALYLCASSLAYRQYFGPGTRLTVT.

This clone was seen repeatedly, ten times or more. This could be a read error, since a much larger clone is one nucleotide away. The V call is TRBV20-1, the J call TRBJ2-3; D gene uncertain. CDR1 and CDR2 (germline): DFQATT, SNEGSKA (reference sequence). This CDR3 spans 16 amino acids. With 0 bases removed from V and 2 bases from J, the gap between germline ends came to 15 bases. This chain's CDR3 is CSARDLVNRNTDTQYF. For the CDR3, the DNA is TGCAGTGCTAGAGATCTCGTCAACAGAAACACAGATACGCAGTATTTT.

By its share, this clone is medium-sized. The gene calls are TRBV24-1 and TRBJ2-3; a weak D match, TRBD1 (6 bases). This CDR3 has 13 residues. V was cut by 9 bases and J by 0 bases, with 9 bases left in between. CDR1 and CDR2 (germline): KGHDR, SFDVKD. CDR3 DNA sequence: TGTGCCACCGGGACACTTAGCACAGATACGCAGTATTTT. Its protein is CATGTLSTDTQYF.

This clone appeared many times. The chain links TRBV5-1 to TRBJ1-3; no clear D. V shed 4 bases and J shed 0 bases, with 14 bases lying between them. The CDR3 length is 16 residues. Germline V gives CDR1 SGHRS, CDR2 YFSETQ. CDR3 residues: CASSRNDGYSGNTIYF. CDR3 in DNA: TGCGCCAGCAGCCGAAACGACGGATACTCTGGAAACACCATATATTTT.

In its sample, this clone was seen many times. The chain carries TRBV27 and TRBJ2-3; TRBD2 matches 7 bases. CDR3 length: 16 amino acids. In germline, CDR1 is MNHEY, CDR2 SMNVEV (reference sequence). The ends lost 5 bases at V and 1 base at J; junction bases unmatched: 9. The CDR3 coding sequence is TGTGCCAGCAGTCCGATACCGGGGAGGGGCACAGATACGCAGTATTTT. Translated: CASSPIPGRGTDTQYF.

The rearrangement joins TRBV24-1 to TRBJ2-1; D gene ambiguous. This CDR3 has 11 residues. V gave up 1 base and J gave up 8 bases, with 2 bases separating them. The germline V gene encodes CDR1 KGHDR and CDR2 SFDVKD. The CDR3 loop is CATSDFHEQFF. The DNA of the CDR3 is TGTGCCACCAGTGATTTTCATGAGCAGTTCTTC.

This clone was seen many times. This sequence joins TRBV18 and TRBJ1-1; D is ambiguous. Germline values: CDR1 KGHSH, CDR2 LQKENI. V lost 3 bases and J 4 bases, leaving 15 bases between the germline ends. This CDR3 contains 15 residues. CDR3 residues: CASSPWSILGTEAFF. For the CDR3, the DNA is TGTGCCAGCTCACCTTGGTCAATCTTGGGCACTGAAGCTTTCTTT.